This passage covers 32 T cell receptor beta chains from one sample sequenced in a study of immune characterization of retroperitoneal liposarcoma. In TCRdb, the PCR reads were re-called with MiXCR into one record per CDR3 protein. The sample consists of roughly 11,000 distinct CDR3 sequences, under 35% of them appearing once. The sequencing sample was made of tumor tissue. These receptor sequences come from a male donor with retroperitoneal liposarcoma.

This clonotype was counted only a few times. This chain's CDR3 is CASSQRTGGDTQYF. For the CDR3, the DNA is TGTGCCAGCAGTCAACGGACAGGGGGAGATACGCAGTATTTT. The chain carries TRBV6-2 or TRBV6-3 and TRBJ2-3; 10 nucleotides line up with TRBD1. CDR1 and CDR2 from the germline V gene are MNHEY and SVGEGT. CDR3 length: 14 residues. With V trimmed by 5 bases and J by 5 bases, 4 bases remained unmatched.

This clonotype is termed medium-sized (0.01 to 0.1%). The chain recombines TRBV6-1 with TRBJ2-3; the D gene is possibly TRBD2 (6 bases). The CDR3 has 15 amino acids. CDR1 is MNHNS and CDR2 is SASEGT in the germline V gene. Trimming left V 6 bases short and J 0 bases short, with 13 bases between. In nucleotides, the CDR3 is TGTGCCAGCAGCGGCGGGATCCACAGCACAGATACGCAGTATTTT. It yields the protein CASSGGIHSTDTQYF.

This clonotype appeared many times. The chain couples TRBV6-1 to TRBJ2-5; D is perhaps TRBD2 (5 bases). V lost 5 bases, J lost 2 bases, and 6 bases lay in between. The CDR3 totals 12 residues. Germline V lookup: CDR1 MNHNS, CDR2 SASEGT. CDR3: CASSWEQETQYF. CDR3 bases: TGTGCCAGCAGTTGGGAGCAAGAGACCCAGTACTTC.

This clonotype was recorded many times. This chain connects TRBV6-1 to TRBJ2-3; 7 nucleotides agree with TRBD1. V shed 6 bases, J shed 5 bases, and the junction held 8 bases outside the gene matches. From germline, CDR1 is MNHNS and CDR2 SASEGT. CDR3 length: 14 residues. CDR3 sequence: CASRLIRDRDTQYF. The CDR3 bases are TGTGCCAGCAGACTAATCAGGGACAGAGATACGCAGTATTTT.

This clonotype was found many times. This chain connects TRBV7-8 to TRBJ1-2; D may be TRBD1 (6 bases). V lost 5 bases and J 5 bases, leaving 18 bases between the germline ends. The CDR3 is made up of 15 amino acids. CDR1 is SGHVS, CDR2 FQNEAQ, per germline. The CDR3 here is CASSDVPRDNYGYTF. As DNA, the CDR3 is TGTGCCAGCAGCGACGTACCCCGGGACAATTATGGCTACACCTTC. Together with reference TRBV7-8 and TRBJ1-2, the CDR3 gives the full variable domain: GAGVSQSPRYKVAKRGQDVALRCDPISGHVSLFWYQQALGQGPEFLTYFQNEAQLDKSGLPSDRFFAERPEGSVSTLKIQRTQQEDSAVYLCASSDVPRDNYGYTFGSGTRLTVV.

CDR3: CASRLTVTAPTEQYF. CDR3 nucleotides: TGTGCCAGCAGACTAACCGTGACAGCTCCTACGGAGCAGTACTTC. V is TRBV6-1 and J is TRBJ2-1; possibly TRBD1 for D (5 bases). The closer fit of TRBJ2-7 to the DNA end suggests the J call may be wrong. CDR3 size: 15 residues. CDR1 and CDR2 (germline): MNHNS, SASEGT.

By proportion, this clonotype is medium-sized. V gene TRBV12-3 or TRBV12-4 combines with J gene TRBJ2-5; 8 bases align to TRBD1. The V segment lost 7 bases and the J segment 11 bases; nucleotides outside the gene matches: 12. The CDR3 loop spans 13 amino acids. The CDR3 is CASTGQGRNEQYF. CDR3 bases: TGTGCCAGCACCGGACAGGGTCGGAATGAGCAGTACTTC.

The sample holds many counts of this clonotype. The chain combines TRBV11-3 with TRBJ2-1; TRBD2 matches 7 bases. J was trimmed by 10 bases and V by 3 bases; bases with no gene match: 3. In germline, CDR1 is SGHNT, CDR2 YENEEA. CDR3 size: 12 residues. The CDR3 nucleotides read TGTGCCAGCAGCTTTAGGGACTACGAGCAGTTCTTC. Amino acids: CASSFRDYEQFF. Together with reference TRBV11-3 and TRBJ2-1, the CDR3 gives the full variable domain: EAGVVQSPRYKIIEKKQPVAFWCNPISGHNTLYWYLQNLGQGPELLIRYENEEAVDDSQLPKDRFSAERLKGVDSTLKIQPAELGDSAVYLCASSFRDYEQFFGPGTRLTVL.

The chain is built from TRBV7-4 and TRBJ1-6; 8 bases match TRBD1. The V gene's germline CDR1 is SGHVT and CDR2 SQSDAQ. This CDR3 contains 16 residues. V lost 5 bases to trimming and J lost 3 bases; unmatched junction nucleotides: 6. The CDR3 region is CASSAGQGFYNSPLHF. The CDR3 DNA reads as TGTGCCAGCAGCGCAGGACAGGGATTCTATAATTCACCCCTCCACTTT.

The rearrangement links TRBV12-3 or TRBV12-4 to TRBJ2-1; 11 nucleotides match TRBD2. There are 15 residues in the CDR3. V dropped 7 bases and J dropped 12; count of bases not matched to a gene: 14. The CDR3 region is CASTIAGGPGYTQFF. The DNA for the CDR3 is TGTGCCAGCACCATAGCGGGAGGGCCGGGTTATACGCAGTTCTTC.

This clonotype has only a few counts. The chain combines TRBV6-1 with TRBJ2-1; no clear D. The CDR3 has 13 amino acids. CDR1 is MNHNS, CDR2 SASEGT, per germline. V was pared by 6 bases and J by 13 bases, with 19 bases between. CDR3 DNA: TGTGCCAGCAGACCCCAGCCCCAAGAGACCCAGTTCTTC. This codes for CASRPQPQETQFF.

V and J are TRBV4-1 and TRBJ2-1; possibly TRBD2 for D (5 bases). Trimming shortened V by 1 base and J by 10 bases, and 11 bases separated the two germline ends. Germline V gene lookup returns CDR1 MGHRA and CDR2 YSYEKL. The CDR3 length is 13 residues. CDR3 sequence: CASSQVLSGEQFF. DNA for the CDR3: TGCGCCAGCAGCCAAGTTCTTTCGGGGGAGCAGTTCTTC.

This clonotype has just a few counts. J is TRBJ2-4 and V is TRBV6-6, with 7 bases lining up with TRBD2. TRBJ2-1 matches the DNA end more closely, so the J call is doubtful. The length of the CDR3 is 19 residues. The germline V gene encodes CDR1 MNHNY and CDR2 SVGAGI (reference sequence). The CDR3 DNA reads TGTGCCAGCAGTTACACCCTTCCGGGACTAACCATAGCCAAAAACATTCAGTTCTTC. Protein: CASSYTLPGLTIAKNIQFF.

The chain carries TRBV6-8 and TRBJ2-5, with D maybe TRBD2 (6 bases). The J call may not be correct, given that the DNA end is closer to TRBJ2-7. CDR1 and CDR2 (germline): MNHGY, SAAAGT. The CDR3 is 14 amino acids. The CDR3 loop is CASSNSGFNYEQYF. The CDR3 region has the DNA TGTGCCAGCAGTAATAGCGGATTCAACTACGAGCAGTACTTC.

This clonotype occurred a few times. The gene calls are TRBV7-9 and TRBJ2-6; possible D gene TRBD1, 6 bases. CDR1 SEHNR and CDR2 FQNEAQ come from the germline V gene (reference sequence). V was cut by 4 bases and J by 0 bases, with 16 bases left in between. The CDR3 loop spans 18 amino acids. For the CDR3, the DNA is TGTGCCAGCAGCTCCTACCGGGACATAAGCTCTGGGGCCAACGTCCTGACTTTC. It translates to CASSSYRDISSGANVLTF.

This clonotype has ten or more counts. V is TRBV27 and J is TRBJ2-1, with D hard to call. The J call may be faulty, since TRBJ2-7 better matches the DNA end. The germline V gene encodes CDR1 MNHEY and CDR2 SMNVEV (reference sequence). The CDR3 runs to 14 residues. CDR3 loop: CASSFESSYNEQYF. The CDR3 bases are TGTGCCAGCAGTTTCGAGAGCTCCTACAATGAGCAGTACTTC.

This clonotype has just a few counts. The chain employs TRBV6-1 and TRBJ1-2; 7 bases agree with TRBD1. With 6 bases clipped from V and 4 bases from J, the junction kept 8 bases outside the gene matches. Germline V CDR1 and CDR2: MNHNS, SASEGT. CDR3 size: 14 residues. This CDR3 reads CASRPTGARYGYTF. The CDR3 DNA is TGTGCCAGCAGACCCACAGGGGCCCGCTATGGCTACACCTTC.

The chain combines TRBV7-2 with TRBJ2-1; either TRBD1 or TRBD2 may supply D (6 bases each). The CDR3 extends over 15 amino acids. With 1 base removed from V and 13 bases from J, the gap between germline ends came to 20 bases. From germline, CDR1 is SGHTA and CDR2 FQGNSA. The CDR3 is CASSLDGGPGETQFF. In DNA, the CDR3 is TGTGCCAGCAGCTTAGATGGGGGCCCGGGGGAGACCCAGTTCTTC.

The rearrangement uses TRBV6-1 and TRBJ1-1; D remains unclear. This CDR3 contains 13 residues. The V gene lost 8 bases and the J gene lost 2 bases, with 12 bases spanning the gap. The germline CDR1 and CDR2 sequences are MNHNS and SASEGT. The CDR3 bases are TGTGCCAGCTGCGATAGTCCAAACACTGAAGCTTTCTTT. Its protein product is CASCDSPNTEAFF.

The chain couples TRBV11-3 to TRBJ2-2; possible D gene TRBD2, 5 bases. Germline CDR1 and CDR2: SGHNT and YENEEA. The CDR3 is 15 amino acids. The ends were cut back, 5 bases at V and 2 bases at J, with 12 bases in the middle. As DNA, the CDR3 is TGTGCCAGCAGCGCTCCGAGCGGCAACACCGGGGAGCTGTTTTTT. The encoded protein is CASSAPSGNTGELFF.

Relative to its sample, this clonotype is medium-sized. The genes are TRBV7-2 and TRBJ2-1; 11 bases line up with TRBD1. V shed 5 bases and J 3 bases; nucleotides not matched to a gene: 15. CDR3 size: 19 residues. The germline CDR1 and CDR2 sequences are SGHTA and FQGNSA. The CDR3 nucleotides read TGTGCCAGCAGCCCCCTAGGACAGGGGGCTGGCCCTTACTACAATGAGCAGTTCTTC. Encoded protein: CASSPLGQGAGPYYNEQFF.

This clonotype is judged medium-sized (0.01 to 0.1%). The chain is built from TRBV11-2 and TRBJ2-1; no clear D gene. The end of the DNA fits TRBJ2-7 better, so the J call may be wrong. This CDR3 is 14 amino acids long. Germline lookup yields CDR1 SGHAT and CDR2 FQNNGV. The CDR3 bases are TGTGCCAGCAGCTTAATGCCGGACGCCTACGAGCAGTACTTC. This gives the protein CASSLMPDAYEQYF.

There are a few counts of this clonotype. CDR3 bases: TGTGCCAGCAGCCCAGGGGACAAGCACTACGAGCAGTTCTTC. Protein: CASSPGDKHYEQFF. This chain links TRBV7-8 with TRBJ2-1; possible D gene TRBD1, 6 bases. This CDR3 has 14 amino acids. V lost 5 bases, J lost 10 bases, and 18 bases lay in between. Germline V CDR1 and CDR2: SGHVS, FQNEAQ.

Turning to this clonotype: A much larger clonotype is one base distant, so this may be a read error. The V and J genes are TRBV6-1 and TRBJ2-3, with D possibly called TRBD1 or TRBD2 (7 bases each). Germline values: CDR1 MNHNS, CDR2 SASEGT. The CDR3 extends over 15 amino acids. In DNA, the CDR3 is TGTGCCAGCAAGACGGGGGGAAGGGGGACAGATACGCAGAATTTT. Amino acid sequence: CASKTGGRGTDTQNF.

This clonotype was seen repeatedly, ten times or more. The chain has TRBV7-2 and TRBJ2-2, with 14 bases fitting TRBD2. The V and J ends lost 5 bases and 6 bases, in that order; junction bases with no gene match: 11. There are 18 residues in the CDR3. Germline values: CDR1 SGHTA, CDR2 FQGNSA. The CDR3 sequence: CASSPARLAGGGAGELFF. As DNA, the CDR3 is TGTGCCAGCAGCCCAGCGAGACTAGCGGGGGGGGGGGCCGGGGAGCTGTTTTTT.

The chain links TRBV6-1 to TRBJ1-2, with D hard to call. Germline V CDR1 and CDR2: MNHNS, SASEGT. The length of the CDR3 is 13 residues. Trimming left V 2 bases short and J 1 base short, with 5 bases between. CDR3 amino acids: CASSERNNYGYTF. CDR3 coding DNA: TGTGCCAGCAGTGAACGGAATAACTATGGCTACACCTTC.

This clonotype has at least ten counts. The chain carries TRBV7-9 and TRBJ2-3; D is ambiguous. In germline, CDR1 is SEHNR, CDR2 FQNEAQ (reference sequence). This CDR3 region has 13 residues. The germline V and J ends were trimmed by 3 bases and 0 bases, with 4 bases remaining between them. In nucleotides, the CDR3 is TGTGCCAGCAGCTTTTTCAGCACAGATACGCAGTATTTT. It specifies CASSFFSTDTQYF.

The chain combines TRBV12-3 or TRBV12-4 with TRBJ2-5, with D perhaps TRBD2 (6 bases). TRBJ2-1 matches the DNA end more closely, so the J call is doubtful. The CDR3 consists of 16 residues. The CDR3 loop reads CASAPIGGTFQETQFF. The CDR3 coding sequence is TGTGCCAGCGCACCTATCGGGGGAACATTCCAAGAGACCCAGTTCTTC.

This clonotype was counted between two and nine times. V is TRBV11-3 and J is TRBJ1-2; maybe TRBD1 (5 bases). V lost 5 bases and J lost 3, with 13 bases in between. The CDR3 loop spans 14 amino acids. Germline assignment: CDR1 SGHNT and CDR2 YENEEA. The CDR3 sequence is CASSSQGADYGYTF. CDR3 nucleotides: TGTGCCAGCAGCAGCCAAGGGGCTGACTATGGCTACACCTTC.

This chain uses TRBV27 with TRBJ2-1; tentatively, D is TRBD1 (6 bases). V lost 4 bases, J lost 4 bases, and 14 bases lay in between. This CDR3 region has 15 residues. Germline CDR1 MNHEY, CDR2 SMNVEV (reference sequence). CDR3 DNA: TGTGCCAGCAGTTATACCGGGACACCGTACAATGAGCAGTTCTTC. The encoded protein is CASSYTGTPYNEQFF.

The V and J genes are TRBV6-6 and TRBJ2-5, with D possibly being TRBD1 (5 bases). V was cut by 5 bases and J by 5 bases, with 12 bases left in between. Per germline, CDR1 MNHNY and CDR2 SVGAGI (reference sequence). The CDR3 runs to 13 residues. CDR3 nucleotides: TGTGCCAGCAGTAAAGGACACAGGGAGACCCAGTACTTC. Translation gives CASSKGHRETQYF.

The J gene is TRBJ2-5, the V gene TRBV4-1, with 12 bases fitting TRBD2. The DNA end lines up better with TRBJ2-7; the J call may be wrong. CDR3 length equals 15 residues. Germline V gene sequence: CDR1 MGHRA, CDR2 YSYEKL. CDR3 in amino acids: CASSQSLAGGSEQYF. The CDR3 coding sequence is TGCGCCAGCAGCCAATCACTAGCGGGAGGAAGCGAGCAGTACTTC.